One sample yielded the 24 T cell receptor beta chains listed below, sequenced in a study of molecular identifiers for immune sequencing clone quantification. One entry per CDR3 protein, called by TCRdb with MiXCR from the PCR reads. This table holds hundreds of thousands of distinct CDR3 sequences, 25% found once. Material: naive CD8+ T cells from blood, with Jurkat cell RNA spiked in. Subset in this sample: FACS-sorted CD8+CD4-CCR7+CD45RA+ naive T cells. Receptor source: a human donor in good health. Some libraries in this study had Jurkat cell RNA spiked in.

CDR3 sequence: CASSFAYGNQPQHF. The CDR3 DNA is TGTGCCAGCAGCTTCGCGTATGGCAATCAGCCCCAGCATTTT. This chain joins TRBV7-9 and TRBJ1-5; D not certain. Germline CDR1 reads SEHNR; CDR2 reads FQNEAQ (reference sequence). The CDR3 runs 14 residues. V was shortened by 3 bases and J by 2 bases, with 8 bases between the two germline ends.

This clonotype has more than one count but fewer than ten. This rearrangement joins TRBV11-1 to TRBJ2-3; the D gene could be TRBD1 or TRBD2 (6 bases each). CDR1 is SGHAT and CDR2 is FQDESV in the germline V gene (reference sequence). This CDR3 is built from 16 residues. V was trimmed by 1 base and J by 7 bases, leaving 18 bases between them. The DNA for the CDR3 is TGTGCCAGCAGCTTAGGGTCGTGGGGGGCCGGTAATACGCAGTATTTT. This sequence encodes CASSLGSWGAGNTQYF.

With respect to this clonotype: In this CDR3 the conserved last residue, phenylalanine or tryptophan, is missing, so a read error is likely. V usage is TRBV2 and J usage is TRBJ2-3; no clear D gene. The CDR3 spans 13 residues. Germline V gives CDR1 SNHLY, CDR2 FYNNEI. Trimming removed 4 bases at V and 0 bases at J, with 5 bases between. Here the CDR3 DNA reads TGTGCCAGCAGTGTCGGTAGCACAGATACGCAGTATTTA. Translated, it gives CASSVGSTDTQYL.

Remarks on this clonotype: A much larger clonotype is one base distant, so this may be a read error. This chain joins TRBV6-5 and TRBJ1-1; 8 nucleotides line up with TRBD1. This CDR3 has 14 residues. CDR1 and CDR2 (germline): MNHEY, SVGAGI. The ends lost 6 bases at V and 7 bases at J; junction bases unmatched: 10. The CDR3, as DNA: TGTGCCAGCAGACTCCTGGGACAGGCGAGTGAAGCTTTCTTT. The encoded protein is CASRLLGQASEAFF.

This clonotype was counted only a few times. This chain connects TRBV30 to TRBJ2-1; D call uncertain. V lost 0 bases and J 5 bases, leaving 8 bases between the germline ends. This CDR3 is built from 13 residues. The germline V gene has CDR1 GTSNPN and CDR2 SVGIG (reference sequence). The CDR3: CAWSVGEDNEQFF. CDR3 DNA sequence: TGTGCCTGGAGTGTAGGCGAAGACAATGAGCAGTTCTTC.

This clonotype was found many times. This chain links TRBV14 with TRBJ1-1; D remains ambiguous. Trimming took 8 bases from V and 6 from J, leaving 16 bases between them. The CDR3 is made up of 13 amino acids. The V gene's germline CDR1 is SGHDN and CDR2 FVKESK. CDR3 in amino acids: CASRPGSRSEAFF. The CDR3 DNA is TGTGCCAGCCGCCCGGGGAGTAGGTCTGAAGCTTTCTTT.

The V call is TRBV15, the J call TRBJ2-5, with D tentatively TRBD2 (6 bases). Germline CDR1 and CDR2: LNHNV and YYDKDF (reference sequence). This CDR3 spans 15 amino acids. V gave up 0 bases and J gave up 5 bases, with 13 bases separating them. The CDR3 spells CATSRDVGSRETQYF. The CDR3 nucleotides read TGTGCCACCAGCAGAGATGTCGGGAGTCGTGAGACCCAGTACTTC.

This clonotype was seen many times. V usage is TRBV5-1 and J usage is TRBJ1-1; 9 bases line up with TRBD1. Trimming cost V 4 bases and J 0 bases; bases outside gene matches: 10. Germline V CDR1 and CDR2: SGHRS, YFSETQ. The CDR3 has 17 residues. CDR3 DNA sequence: TGCGCCAGCAGCGGCGGGACAGGGCTTATCATGAACACTGAAGCTTTCTTT. Residues: CASSGGTGLIMNTEAFF.

This clonotype has a count of ten or more. The chain recombines TRBV19 with TRBJ1-5; possibly TRBD1 for D (5 bases). The CDR3 is 15 residues long. The V and J ends lost 1 base and 2 bases respectively, with 9 bases between them. The germline V gene encodes CDR1 LNHDA and CDR2 SQIVND (reference sequence). CDR3 region: CASSIGGLGNQPQHF. CDR3 DNA: TGTGCCAGTAGTATAGGGGGACTTGGCAATCAGCCCCAGCATTTT.

The J gene is TRBJ2-1, the V gene TRBV9; TRBD2 agrees at 8 bases. The CDR3 sequence is 17 residues long. Per germline, CDR1 SGDLS and CDR2 YYNGEE. V lost 7 bases, J lost 3 bases, and 15 bases stayed unmatched. CDR3 nucleotides: TGTGCCAGCTCCCGGTTCGGGGTGAGCGGGAGCTACAATGAGCAGTTCTTC. Amino acids: CASSRFGVSGSYNEQFF.

This clonotype turned up a few times. Given the absence of the conserved phenylalanine or tryptophan at the CDR3 end, a read error is likely. V gene TRBV27 combines with J gene TRBJ2-3; D unresolved. CDR1 MNHEY and CDR2 SMNVEV come from the germline V gene (reference sequence). The CDR3 is made up of 13 amino acids. Written as DNA, the CDR3 is TGTGCGAGCAGTTTGGGGAGCACAGATACGCAGTATGTT. Translated, it gives CASSLGSTDTQYV.

There are a few counts of this clonotype. The J gene is TRBJ2-3, the V gene TRBV9; D uncertain. Germline V gene data show CDR1 as SGDLS and CDR2 as YYNGEE. Trimming took 3 bases from V and 5 from J, leaving 10 bases between them. CDR3 size: 13 residues. The CDR3 DNA follows: TGTGCCAGCAGCGGCAAAGATGGAGATACGCAGTATTTT. Encoded protein: CASSGKDGDTQYF.

This clonotype came up many times. The chain combines TRBV7-9 with TRBJ1-3; D unclear. The V gene lost 5 bases and the J gene lost 0 bases, with 17 bases spanning the gap. The CDR3 has 17 residues. Germline-derived CDR1 and CDR2 are SEHNR and FQNEAQ (reference sequence). CDR3 sequence (DNA): TGTGCCAGCAGCCACACCTCCGACGTCGCCTCTGGAAACACCATATATTTT. This sequence encodes CASSHTSDVASGNTIYF. Supplemented by reference TRBV7-9 and TRBJ1-3, the full variable domain reads DTGVSQNPRHKITKRGQNVTFRCDPISEHNRLYWYRQTLGQGPEFLTYFQNEAQLEKSRLLSDRFSAERPKGSFSTLEIQRTEQGDSAMYLCASSHTSDVASGNTIYFGEGSWLTVV.

There are a few counts of this clonotype. This chain joins TRBV7-9 and TRBJ1-4, with TRBD1 identical over 8 bases. V shed 6 bases, J shed 7 bases, and the junction held 13 bases outside the gene matches. Germline V gene lookup returns CDR1 SEHNR and CDR2 FQNEAQ (reference sequence). The CDR3 totals 16 residues. The CDR3 spells CASSSAGQGFLEKLFF. In DNA form, the CDR3 reads TGTGCCAGCAGTTCCGCCGGACAGGGTTTTCTTGAAAAACTGTTTTTT.

This clonotype appeared a few times. The V gene is TRBV4-1, the J gene TRBJ2-7; no clear D. Per the germline V gene, CDR1 is MGHRA and CDR2 is YSYEKL. The CDR3 totals 14 residues. V lost 1 base, J lost 7 bases, and 14 bases lay in between. The CDR3 region has the DNA TGCGCCAGCAGCCAAGGACATCAGGTGGGGGAGCAGTACTTC. Amino acid sequence: CASSQGHQVGEQYF.

This clonotype was recorded many times. The V gene is TRBV20-1, the J gene TRBJ2-3; TRBD2 aligns across 7 bases. V shed 3 bases and J 1 base; nucleotides not matched to a gene: 7. This CDR3 is 15 amino acids long. Germline lookup yields CDR1 DFQATT and CDR2 SNEGSKA (reference sequence). CDR3 residues: CSASERGLRTDTQYF. The DNA of the CDR3 is TGCAGTGCTAGCGAGCGGGGCCTGCGCACAGATACGCAGTATTTT.

This clonotype was counted a few times. The chain has TRBV3-1 and TRBJ1-3, with D unresolved. Germline lookup yields CDR1 LGHDT and CDR2 YNNKEL (reference sequence). The CDR3 extends over 15 amino acids. The V and J ends lost 0 bases and 3 bases respectively, with 9 bases between them. CDR3 loop: CASSQDHSFGNTIYF. The CDR3 DNA is TGTGCCAGCAGCCAAGATCACAGCTTTGGAAACACCATATATTTT.

Remarks on this clonotype: Germline and junction disagree at one end, which may indicate a read error. The chain combines TRBV19 with TRBJ1-2; possible D gene TRBD1, 5 bases. The CDR3 length is 14 residues. Germline V gives CDR1 LNHDA, CDR2 SQIVND (reference sequence). DNA for the CDR3: TGTGCCAGTAGTCCCTTCGACAGAAACTGTGGCTACACCTTC. Residues: CASSPFDRNCGYTF.

This clonotype was observed a handful of times. The J gene is TRBJ2-1, the V gene TRBV12-3 or TRBV12-4, with D tentatively TRBD2 (6 bases). The CDR3 sequence is 15 residues long. V dropped 6 bases and J dropped 5 bases, with 17 bases sitting between them. In DNA form, the CDR3 reads TGTGCCAGCAGCCCCCGGGAGCCCGGGGACAATGAGCAGTTCTTC. It translates to CASSPREPGDNEQFF.

This clonotype was found a few times. The chain employs TRBV28 and TRBJ2-7; 9 nucleotides agree with TRBD1. This CDR3 region has 15 residues. CDR1 is MDHEN, CDR2 SYDVKM, per germline. J lost 5 bases, V lost 2 bases, and 7 bases had no gene match. CDR3: CASSLRTGVLDEQYF. In DNA, the CDR3 is TGTGCCAGCAGTTTAAGGACAGGGGTTTTGGACGAGCAGTACTTC. Full variable domain (rest looked up from reference TRBV28 and TRBJ2-7): DVKVTQSSRYLVKRTGEKVFLECVQDMDHENMFWYRQDPGLGLRLIYFSYDVKMKEKGDIPEGYSVSREKKERFSLILESASTNQTSMYLCASSLRTGVLDEQYFGPGTRLTVT.

This chain uses TRBV4-1 with TRBJ2-3; 7 bases are shared with TRBD1. The CDR3 sequence is 14 residues long. Germline values: CDR1 MGHRA, CDR2 YSYEKL. V gave up 1 base and J gave up 4 bases; unmatched junction bases: 2. CDR3 region: CASSQVGGPDTQYF. The CDR3 coding sequence is TGCGCCAGCAGCCAAGTAGGGGGCCCAGATACGCAGTATTTT.

The chain carries TRBV7-2 and TRBJ2-7; 9 bases are shared with TRBD1. The CDR3 runs to 16 residues. Germline trimming cut 5 bases from V and 4 bases from J; bases unmatched to any gene: 12. Per germline, CDR1 SGHTA and CDR2 FQGNSA. The CDR3, as DNA: TGTGCCAGCAGCCGGTACTGGACAGGGGAGGATTACGAGCAGTACTTC. This encodes CASSRYWTGEDYEQYF.

This clonotype has ten or more counts. CDR3 amino acids: CASSEVFLGRGNTGELFF. The CDR3 DNA sequence: TGTGCCAGCAGTGAAGTTTTTTTGGGACGGGGGAACACCGGGGAGCTGTTTTTT. The chain carries TRBV6-1 and TRBJ2-2; D may match TRBD1 or TRBD2 (5 bases each). The germline V gene encodes CDR1 MNHNS and CDR2 SASEGT. V was shortened by 1 base and J by 1 base, with 16 bases between the two germline ends. CDR3 length equals 18 residues.

On this clonotype itself: This clone may be a read error of a much larger clone one base away. The V gene is TRBV9, the J gene TRBJ2-7, with no clear D. CDR3 length: 15 amino acids. In germline, CDR1 is SGDLS, CDR2 YYNGEE. CDR3 protein: CASSPPLGSSYAQYF. DNA of the CDR3: TGTGCCAGCAGCCCACCACTGGGAAGCTCCTACGCGCAGTACTTC.